This TCR beta chain derives from a study of low-dose radiotherapy and immunotherapy resistance in tumors. This clonotype was observed at least ten times. Gene-specific TRAV and TRBV primers were used for first-strand cDNA, covering alpha and beta chains. It was with a constant-region primer and a V-primer adapter that TCRs were amplified over approximately 20 PCR cycles. TCRdb fed the reads into MiXCR, producing one record per CDR3 protein. This table has approximately 90,000 distinct CDR3 sequences, 9.4% appearing once. The time point here: before trial treatment. Nivolumab, ipilimumab, aspirin, low-dose cyclophosphamide and low-dose radiotherapy were all administered to the donors. Trimming pared 6 bases from V and 5 bases from J, leaving 11 bases between. CDR3 length equals 13 residues.

This chain connects TRBV12-3 or TRBV12-4 to TRBJ1-5; D is possibly TRBD1 (5 bases). This material consisted of PBMCs, taken before treatment. The TCR comes from a male donor with prostate cancer. The CDR3, as DNA: TGTGCCAGCAGAGGGGACGGGGATCAGCCCCAGCATTTT. Translated, it gives CASRGDGDQPQHF.